These 22 T cell receptor beta chains came from one sample sequenced in a study of blood T cell repertoires in COVID-19. Only in-frame clones appear in the TCRdb table, and some are missing; sequencing was by immunoSEQ multiplex PCR. The table has nearly 250,000 clones, approximately 85% seen once. Sequencing used PBMCs or T cells enriched from blood (not recorded which). Receptor source: a woman in her 50s with acute COVID-19.

In its sample, this clone was seen once. V is TRBV30 and J is TRBJ1-3; TRBD1 agrees at 7 bases. Germline assignment: CDR1 GTSNPN and CDR2 SVGIG (reference sequence). With V trimmed by 5 bases and J by 3 bases, 7 bases remained unmatched. This CDR3 is built from 14 residues. DNA for the CDR3: TGTGCCTGGGATACCGGGACAGTTGGAAACACCATATATTTT. It codes for CAWDTGTVGNTIYF.

The chain uses TRBV19 and TRBJ2-7, with 7 nucleotides matching TRBD1. Trimming took 1 base from V and 1 from J; bases not matched to a gene: 4. This CDR3 has 15 residues. Germline CDR1 is LNHDA and CDR2 is SQIVND (reference sequence). The CDR3 nucleotides read TGTGCCAGTAGTATAGTAAAGGGACAGTCCTACGAGCAGTACTTC. The encoded protein is CASSIVKGQSYEQYF.

This clone is categorized as medium-sized. J is TRBJ1-6 and V is TRBV5-8; 7 bases fit TRBD1. V lost 3 bases, J lost 10 bases, and 4 bases stayed unmatched. From germline, CDR1 is SGHTS and CDR2 YDEGEE. This CDR3 comprises 13 residues. This chain's CDR3 is CASSWDSYSPLHF. CDR3 nucleotide sequence: TGTGCCAGCAGCTGGGACAGCTACTCACCCCTCCACTTT.

The chain combines TRBV7-2 with TRBJ1-2; D may be TRBD1 (6 bases). Trimming stripped 3 bases from V and 3 bases from J, with 11 bases between. The CDR3 contains 14 residues. CDR1 SGHTA and CDR2 FQGNSA come from the germline V gene. The CDR3 region has the DNA TGTGCCAGCAGCTTTCTACAGGGCGACTATGGCTACACCTTC. Its protein is CASSFLQGDYGYTF.

The rearrangement joins TRBV11-2 to TRBJ1-3; D remains ambiguous. Germline values: CDR1 SGHAT, CDR2 FQNNGV. The CDR3 consists of 12 residues. The V gene lost 6 bases and the J gene lost 4 bases, with 7 bases spanning the gap. The DNA for the CDR3 is TGTGCCAGCAGTTCGGAGGGAAACACCATATATTTT. Its translation: CASSSEGNTIYF.

This chain uses TRBV29-1 with TRBJ1-1; D is possibly TRBD1 (5 bases). The CDR3 sequence is 11 residues long. The V end lost 4 bases, the J end lost 10 bases, and 13 bases lay between the germline ends. Per germline, CDR1 SQVTM and CDR2 ANQGSEA. The CDR3 region has the DNA TGCAGCGTTGTGACAGAACCAGGAGCTTTCTTT. Encoded protein: CSVVTEPGAFF.

The table lists this clone with a few counts. The chain uses TRBV7-9 and TRBJ2-7, with D maybe TRBD1 (5 bases). With 4 bases removed from V and 6 bases from J, the gap between germline ends came to 22 bases. This CDR3 comprises 16 residues. Germline CDR1 reads SEHNR; CDR2 reads FQNEAQ (reference sequence). CDR3 sequence reads: CASSSGREELTSEQYF. As DNA, the CDR3 is TGTGCCAGCAGCTCGGGCAGGGAAGAGCTTACCTCCGAGCAGTACTTC.

The V and J genes are TRBV11-2 and TRBJ2-3, with 10 bases identical to TRBD2. The length of the CDR3 is 14 residues. In germline, CDR1 is SGHAT, CDR2 FQNNGV. Germline trimming cut 3 bases from V and 6 bases from J; bases unmatched to any gene: 3. The DNA of the CDR3 is TGTGCCAGCAGCTTTAGCGGGGGGTGGGATACGCAGTATTTT. Protein: CASSFSGGWDTQYF.

The chain recombines TRBV3-1 (or the pseudogene TRBV3-2) with TRBJ1-2; no definite D call. Germline-derived CDR1 and CDR2 are LGHDT and YNNKEL (reference sequence). Trimming left V 1 base short and J 4 bases short, with 7 bases between. The CDR3 consists of 13 residues. In DNA form, the CDR3 reads TGTGCCAGCAGCCAAGTCAGGTTCTATGGCTACACCTTC. Encoded protein: CASSQVRFYGYTF.

V and J are TRBV18 and TRBJ2-2; no reliable D call. CDR3 length: 13 residues. The germline V gene has CDR1 KGHSH and CDR2 LQKENI. Trimming cost V 5 bases and J 5 bases, with 9 bases left between them. This CDR3 reads CASSFLLTGELFF. The CDR3 coding sequence is TGTGCCAGCTCATTTCTCTTGACCGGGGAGCTGTTTTTT.

V gene TRBV20-1 combines with J gene TRBJ1-5; no definite D call. With 5 bases removed from V and 4 bases from J, the gap between germline ends came to 3 bases. The CDR3 is 10 residues long. Germline-derived CDR1 and CDR2 are DFQATT and SNEGSKA (reference sequence). The CDR3 DNA is TGCAGTGCTGCGAATCAGCCCCAGCATTTT. Translated: CSAANQPQHF.

This chain joins TRBV7-8 and TRBJ1-5, with 9 bases that match TRBD1. Germline trimming cut 5 bases from V and 4 bases from J; bases unmatched to any gene: 9. This CDR3 is built from 16 residues. Germline values: CDR1 SGHVS, CDR2 FQNEAQ. DNA of the CDR3: TGTGCCAGCAGCCCGGATAAGGACAGGGGTAATCAGCCCCAGCATTTT. Translated: CASSPDKDRGNQPQHF.

Notes on this clone: The junction differs from germline at one of its ends, possibly a read error. V usage is TRBV12-3 or TRBV12-4 and J usage is TRBJ1-5, with D perhaps matching TRBD1 (6 bases). This CDR3 contains 12 residues. CDR3 amino acids: CASSLAPDSRIF. The CDR3 DNA is TGTGCCAGCAGCCTAGCTCCGGACAGCCGTATTTTT.

The sample holds many counts of this clone. The V and J genes are TRBV12-3 or TRBV12-4 and TRBJ1-1, with D hard to call. V lost 3 bases to trimming and J lost 8 bases, with 7 bases between them. This CDR3 region has 11 residues. The CDR3 nucleotides read TGTGCCAGCAGTTTGGCGGGGGAAGCTTTCTTT. Protein sequence: CASSLAGEAFF.

The chain couples TRBV5-5 to TRBJ1-3; no definite D call. Trimming stripped 0 bases from V and 5 bases from J, with 6 bases between. Per germline, CDR1 SGHKS and CDR2 YYEKEE (reference sequence). This CDR3 has 13 amino acids. The CDR3 sequence is CASSLGARNTIYF. In DNA form, the CDR3 reads TGTGCCAGCAGCTTGGGGGCCCGAAACACCATATATTTT.

This clone appeared once. The chain carries TRBV29-1 and TRBJ1-1; maybe TRBD1 (6 bases). Deletions cut 6 bases from V and 3 bases from J, with 17 bases between. The CDR3 length is 14 residues. CDR1 and CDR2 (germline): SQVTM, ANQGSEA. The CDR3 spells CSVSGGQGDTEAFF. CDR3 bases: TGCAGCGTCTCCGGGGGGCAAGGGGACACTGAAGCTTTCTTT.

This rearrangement joins TRBV7-9 to TRBJ2-5; weak D call: TRBD2 (6 bases). Trimming shortened V by 0 bases and J by 2 bases, and 10 bases separated the two germline ends. Germline lookup yields CDR1 SEHNR and CDR2 FQNEAQ (reference sequence). The CDR3 covers 15 residues. In DNA, the CDR3 is TGTGCCAGCAGCTTAGCGGCGGGGAAACAAGAGACCCAGTACTTC. It specifies CASSLAAGKQETQYF.

This chain joins TRBV6-5 and TRBJ1-2; D possibly corresponds to TRBD1 (6 bases). V was shortened by 0 bases and J by 8 bases, with 13 bases between the two germline ends. The CDR3 sequence is 14 residues long. Per the germline V gene, CDR1 is MNHEY and CDR2 is SVGAGI. The CDR3 DNA reads as TGTGCCAGCAGTTACTCCTCAGGGGCAGGCGGCTACACCTTC. Protein sequence: CASSYSSGAGGYTF.

This clone has a handful of counts. The chain joins TRBV5-1 to TRBJ1-4, with D uncertain. This CDR3 spans 15 amino acids. V was clipped by 0 bases and J by 5 bases, with 11 bases between them. Per germline, CDR1 SGHRS and CDR2 YFSETQ. The CDR3 DNA reads as TGCGCCAGCAGCTTGGCCGTACTTCCCAATGAAAAACTGTTTTTT. This sequence encodes CASSLAVLPNEKLFF. Full variable domain (outside the CDR3, taken from reference TRBV5-1 and TRBJ1-4): KAGVTQTPRYLIKTRGQQVTLSCSPISGHRSVSWYQQTPGQGLQFLFEYFSETQRNKGNFPGRFSGRQFSNSRSEMNVSTLELGDSALYLCASSLAVLPNEKLFFGSGTQLSVL.

In this sample, this clone turned up once. The rearrangement links TRBV19 to TRBJ2-2, with D tentatively TRBD1 (6 bases). The CDR3 sequence is 18 residues long. V shed 1 base and J shed 2 bases, with 17 bases lying between them. Germline-derived CDR1 and CDR2 are LNHDA and SQIVND (reference sequence). CDR3 sequence (DNA): TGTGCCAGTAGTATAGGTTCTCCCGGACAGTTCAACACCGGGGAGCTGTTTTTT. This encodes CASSIGSPGQFNTGELFF. Complete variable domain (other parts from reference TRBV19 and TRBJ2-2): DGGITQSPKYLFRKEGQNVTLSCEQNLNHDAMYWYRQDPGQGLRLIYYSQIVNDFQKGDIAEGYSVSREKKESFPLTVTSAQKNPTAFYLCASSIGSPGQFNTGELFFGEGSRLTVL.

A few counts support this clone. The chain recombines TRBV6-6 with TRBJ1-2; 7 nucleotides line up with TRBD1. Germline V gives CDR1 MNHNY, CDR2 SVGAGI (reference sequence). The CDR3 consists of 13 residues. J was trimmed by 3 bases and V by 7 bases; bases with no gene match: 5. This chain's CDR3 is CASNRQGDYGYTF. The CDR3 DNA follows: TGTGCCAGCAACCGACAGGGCGACTATGGCTACACCTTC.

V is TRBV7-2 and J is TRBJ2-1; D gene uncertain. Germline CDR1 and CDR2: SGHTA and FQGNSA. V was shortened by 5 bases and J by 4 bases, with 12 bases between the two germline ends. This CDR3 is built from 14 residues. CDR3 coding DNA: TGTGCCAGCAGCGCCTCGCCAGGTTACAATGAGCAGTTCTTC. Translation: CASSASPGYNEQFF.